A selection of T cell receptor beta chains follows, all from one sample in a study of shared clonotypes between healthy human individuals. TCRdb's copy holds only in-frame clones and misses some; the assay was immunoSEQ multiplex PCR. This sample has about 680,000 clones, with about 91% found just once. Sequenced material: naive CD8+ T cells sorted from blood. The receptors originated from a young man in good health. The conserved cysteine and the conserved F or W are not part of the CDR3 here.

len,j_gene,v_gene,CDR3aa
10,TRBJ1-2,TRBV29-1,SMTGTEYGYT
11,TRBJ1-1,TRBV5-5,ASSLGVATEAF
14,TRBJ2-1,TRBV5-5,ASSAQQPIRDNEQF
12,TRBJ2-7,TRBV5-1,ASSLGQGFYEQY
13,TRBJ2-1,TRBV6-1,ASSEGVSPYNEQF
14,TRBJ2-6,TRBV25-1,ASSETGKSGANVLT
12,TRBJ2-2,TRBV7-6,ASKLAANTGELF
10,TRBJ2-1,TRBV6-1,ASSEIEGEQF
14,TRBJ2-5,TRBV7-2,ASSLPRTGVRETQY
13,TRBJ2-7,TRBV19,ASSTPGHGWQEQY
12,TRBJ2-7,TRBV4-2,ASSHLEGSDEQY
12,TRBJ2-7,TRBV7-8,ASSFTGGSYEQY
11,TRBJ2-7,TRBV5-5,ASLTTGDYEQY
13,TRBJ1-1,TRBV4-3,ASSQDRAGETEAF
17,TRBJ1-2,TRBV28,ASQVRISTGLSGFYGYT
13,TRBJ1-5,TRBV6-1,ASIGFPGGNQPQH
12,TRBJ2-7,TRBV27,ASSNSGSSYEQY
13,TRBJ1-2,TRBV5-1,ASSGGDSLNYGYT
14,TRBJ2-7,TRBV10-2,ASSPGMGQAYYEQY
12,TRBJ2-1,TRBV29-1,SVGGLGGYNEQF
11,TRBJ1-2,TRBV5-4,ASSAPGGYGYT
12,TRBJ1-2,TRBV2,ASSSESGQLGYT
15,TRBJ2-7,TRBV29-1,SVVGRGRGTGDYEQY
11,TRBJ2-7,TRBV19,ASSWSTTYEQY
15,TRBJ2-1,TRBV28,ASSPLPGLAGVGEQF
16,TRBJ1-4,TRBV11-2,ASSSPPLRQGTNEKLF
12,TRBJ2-1,TRBV7-6,ASSLVGKHNEQF